This T cell receptor beta chain was captured by sequencing in a study of T cell repertoires in cytomegalovirus infection. Study context: Matching HLA type and CMV infection were both indicated by public TCR beta signatures.

This clonotype showed up just once. Its antigen is not known. The CDR3 contains 14 residues. Germline loops: CDR1 PRHDT, CDR2 FYEKMQ (reference sequence). Trimming cost V 7 bases and J 11 bases; bases outside gene matches: 16. TCRdb re-analysed the reads in MiXCR, keeping a single row per CDR3 protein. The table shows more than 110,000 distinct CDR3 sequences, with 25% to 35% occurring only once. The sequence was obtained from a human donor in good health (CMV status not recorded). Some clones in this sample may be carry-over from other donors' samples. The chain employs TRBV13 and TRBJ1-1; 7 bases fit TRBD1. This specimen consisted of CD8+ T cells from cultured PBMCs, obtained from culture after CMV antigen stimulation. The CDR3 sequence: CASNQGRTGVAAFF. The CDR3 region has the DNA TGTGCCAGCAACCAAGGGCGTACAGGGGTAGCGGCTTTCTTT.